These 11 T cell receptor beta chains originate from one sample sequenced in a study of T cell repertoires in cytomegalovirus infection. TCRdb recomputed calls from the reads with MiXCR, one row per CDR3 protein. The sample records roughly 730,000 distinct CDR3 sequences, about 33% being singletons. Their specific antigens are unknown. The source material was cultured PBMCs, sampled from culture after CMV antigen stimulation. Receptors were obtained from a human donor in good health (CMV status not recorded). Some clones in this sample may be carry-over from other donors' samples.

As concerns this clonotype: Without the conserved terminal phenylalanine or tryptophan, this CDR3 likely stems from a read error. The DNA is omitted, as the CDR3 cannot be located on it reliably, and the CDR3 follows TCRdb's listing. This chain connects TRBV11-3 to TRBJ2-1; the table's D call of TRBD2 was not tested on the DNA. The CDR3 is 12 residues long, counting both termini. Germline-derived CDR1 and CDR2 are SGHNT and YENEEA. The CDR3 here is CASNRLENEQSS.

The rearrangement links TRBV6-5 to TRBJ1-5; D is uncertain. The CDR3 covers 16 residues. Germline CDR1 and CDR2: MNHEY and SVGAGI. The V end lost 4 bases, the J end lost 8 bases, and 21 bases lay between the germline ends. CDR3 nucleotide sequence: TGTGCCAGCAGTTTATCCGCCGCTTCCCTCCAAGAGCCCCAGCATTTT. Its translation is CASSLSAASLQEPQHF.

The rearrangement joins TRBV10-1 to TRBJ1-1; no definite D call. CDR1 is WNHNN and CDR2 is SYGVQD in the germline V gene (reference sequence). Trimming removed 0 bases from V and 9 bases from J, with 8 bases in between. The CDR3 is 12 amino acids. In DNA form, the CDR3 reads TGCGCCAGCAGTGAGTCTGGGCGCAAAGCTTTCTTT. As protein: CASSESGRKAFF.

The rearrangement links TRBV5-5 to TRBJ2-5; no clear D. CDR1 and CDR2 from the germline V gene are SGHKS and YYEKEE (reference sequence). This CDR3 spans 12 amino acids. With 2 bases removed from V and 5 bases from J, the gap between germline ends came to 7 bases. CDR3 coding DNA: TGTGCCAGCAGCTTAATTTTGGAGACCCAGTACTTC. As protein: CASSLILETQYF.

The chain joins TRBV12-3 or TRBV12-4 to TRBJ2-1; 13 nucleotides agree with TRBD2. The CDR3 is made up of 15 amino acids. With V trimmed by 7 bases and J by 10 bases, 10 bases remained unmatched. CDR3 DNA sequence: TGTGCCAGCACCCTACTAGCGGGGGGGCTAGGCGAGCAGTTCTTC. This translates into CASTLLAGGLGEQFF.

V and J are TRBV27 and TRBJ2-3; D is perhaps TRBD2 (6 bases). The V end was cut by 4 bases, the J end by 0 bases, with 8 bases between. The CDR3 totals 14 residues. The germline V gene has CDR1 MNHEY and CDR2 SMNVEV (reference sequence). This CDR3 is CASSSSASTDTQYF. CDR3 nucleotides: TGTGCCAGCAGTTCTAGCGCTAGCACAGATACGCAGTATTTT.

The J gene is TRBJ2-3, the V gene TRBV28; D remains ambiguous. CDR1 MDHEN and CDR2 SYDVKM come from the germline V gene. V was clipped by 5 bases and J by 1 base, with 10 bases between them. The CDR3 length is 14 residues. CDR3 in amino acids: CASSAGGGTDTQYF. The CDR3 DNA reads TGTGCCAGCAGTGCTGGTGGGGGCACAGATACGCAGTATTTT.

In its sample, this clonotype was seen many times. The J gene is TRBJ2-3, the V gene TRBV11-2; D not resolved. Germline CDR1 is SGHAT and CDR2 is FQNNGV. V lost 3 bases to trimming and J lost 6 bases, with 10 bases between them. There are 13 residues in the CDR3. CDR3 protein: CASSLFGGDTQYF. The CDR3 bases are TGTGCCAGCAGCTTGTTTGGTGGGGATACGCAGTATTTT.

The sample holds a few counts of this clonotype. The V gene is TRBV10-2, the J gene TRBJ2-1, with 10 bases aligning to TRBD2. Trimming at V came to 7 bases and at J to 3 bases, leaving 9 bases not matched to a gene. Germline CDR1 reads WSHSY; CDR2 reads SAAADI. The CDR3 is 16 amino acids. In nucleotides, the CDR3 is TGCGCCAGCAAGGGAGCGGGGGGGCCGGTCTACAATGAGCAGTTCTTC. It encodes CASKGAGGPVYNEQFF.

This chain joins TRBV5-6 and TRBJ2-5, with D possibly being TRBD1 or TRBD2 (5 bases each). Trimming pared 5 bases from V and 2 bases from J, leaving 19 bases between. CDR1 and CDR2 (germline): SGHDT, YYEEEE. The CDR3 loop spans 16 amino acids. The CDR3 loop reads CASRPTGGLYQETQYF. CDR3 nucleotide sequence: TGTGCCAGCAGACCTACAGGAGGCCTTTATCAAGAGACCCAGTACTTC. The entire variable domain, with the rest obtained from reference TRBV5-6 and TRBJ2-5, is as follows: DAGVTQSPTHLIKTRGQQVTLRCSPKSGHDTVSWYQQALGQGPQFIFQYYEEEERQRGNFPDRFSGHQFPNYSSELNVNALLLGDSALYLCASRPTGGLYQETQYFGPGTRLLVL.

This clonotype was detected a few times. DNA of the CDR3: TGTGCCAGCAGCTCCGACCGAGTCTGGATCGCAGATACGCAGTATTTT. Amino acid sequence: CASSSDRVWIADTQYF. This chain connects TRBV7-4 to TRBJ2-3; no definite D call. The CDR3 consists of 16 residues. Trimming shortened V by 4 bases and J by 4 bases, and 18 bases separated the two germline ends. CDR1 SGHVT and CDR2 SQSDAQ come from the germline V gene.